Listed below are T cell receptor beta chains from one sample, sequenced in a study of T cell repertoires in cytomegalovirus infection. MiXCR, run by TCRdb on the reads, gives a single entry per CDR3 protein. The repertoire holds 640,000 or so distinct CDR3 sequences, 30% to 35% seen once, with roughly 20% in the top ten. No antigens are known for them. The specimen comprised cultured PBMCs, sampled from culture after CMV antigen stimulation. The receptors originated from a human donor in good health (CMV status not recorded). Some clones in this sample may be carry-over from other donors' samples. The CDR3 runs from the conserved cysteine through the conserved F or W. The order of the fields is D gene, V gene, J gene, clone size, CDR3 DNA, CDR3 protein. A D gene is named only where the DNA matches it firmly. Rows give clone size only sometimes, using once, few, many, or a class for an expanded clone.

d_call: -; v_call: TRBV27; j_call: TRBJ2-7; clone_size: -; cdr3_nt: TGTGCCAGCAATGAGAACGGTCCTAGCTACGAGCAGTACTTC; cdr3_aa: CASNENGPSYEQYF
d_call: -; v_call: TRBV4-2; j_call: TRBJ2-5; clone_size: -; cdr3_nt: TGTGCCAGCAGCCAAGATTCCCGGGAAGAGACCCAGTACTTC; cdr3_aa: CASSQDSREETQYF
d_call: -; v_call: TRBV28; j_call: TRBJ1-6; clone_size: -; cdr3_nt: TGTGCCAGCAGATTTTGGGTTTCACCCCTCCACTTT; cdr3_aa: CASRFWVSPLHF
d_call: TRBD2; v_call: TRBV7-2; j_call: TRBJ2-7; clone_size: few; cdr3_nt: TGTGCCAGCAGCCCCCGGGGTAGCGGGAGTGCCTACGAGCAGTACTTC; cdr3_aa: CASSPRGSGSAYEQYF
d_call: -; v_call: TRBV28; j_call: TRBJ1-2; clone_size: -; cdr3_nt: TGTGCCAGCAGGCCCCCAGGGCTTGACTATGGCTACACCTTC; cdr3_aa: CASRPPGLDYGYTF
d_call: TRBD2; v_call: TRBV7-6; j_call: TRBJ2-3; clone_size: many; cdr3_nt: TGTGCCAGCAGCTTAGCGTCGGGACTAGCCACCGCCCCAGATACGCAGTATTTT; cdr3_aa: CASSLASGLATAPDTQYF
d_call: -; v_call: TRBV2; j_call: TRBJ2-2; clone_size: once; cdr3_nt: TGTGCCAGCAGTGTATGGCAGCACACCGGGGAGCTGTTTTTT; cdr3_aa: CASSVWQHTGELFF
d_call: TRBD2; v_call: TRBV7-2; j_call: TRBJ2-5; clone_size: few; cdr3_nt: TGTGCCAGCAGCTTTACGGGCGGGGGGGCACCAGAGACCCAGTACTTC; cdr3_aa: CASSFTGGGAPETQYF
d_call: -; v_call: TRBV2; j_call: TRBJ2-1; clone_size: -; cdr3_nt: TGTGCCAGCAAGGGCGGTGCGAGCTCCTACAATGAGCAGTTCTTC; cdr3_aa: CASKGGASSYNEQFF
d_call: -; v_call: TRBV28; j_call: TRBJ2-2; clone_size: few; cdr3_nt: TGTGCCTGTTCCGGGACACTGAACACCGGGGAGCTGTTTTTT; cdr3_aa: CACSGTLNTGELFF
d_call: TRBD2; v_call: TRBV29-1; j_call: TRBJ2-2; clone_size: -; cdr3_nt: TGCAGCGTTGCCATAGCGGGACTAAACACCGGGGAGCTGTTTTTT; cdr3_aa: CSVAIAGLNTGELFF
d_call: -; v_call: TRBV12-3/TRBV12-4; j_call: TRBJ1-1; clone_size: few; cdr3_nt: TGTGCCAGCAGTGCCGGGACACCCAGCCTAAACACTGAAGCTTTCTTT; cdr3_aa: CASSAGTPSLNTEAFF
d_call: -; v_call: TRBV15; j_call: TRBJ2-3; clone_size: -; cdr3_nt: TGTGCCACCAGGCCCGGGGGCGGGATCATGCGGGCAGATACGCAGTATTTT; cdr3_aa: CATRPGGGIMRADTQYF
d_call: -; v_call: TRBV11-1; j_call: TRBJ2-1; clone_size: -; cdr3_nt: TGTGCCAGCAGCCCCCGGCGGGTCAGCTCCTACAATGAGCAGTTCTTC; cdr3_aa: CASSPRRVSSYNEQFF
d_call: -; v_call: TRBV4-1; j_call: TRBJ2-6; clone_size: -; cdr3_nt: TGCGCCAGCAGCCTGGGGAGGCTTGGGGCCAACGTCCTGACTTTC; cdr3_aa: CASSLGRLGANVLTF
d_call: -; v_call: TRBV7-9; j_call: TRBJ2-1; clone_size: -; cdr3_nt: TGTGCCAGCAGCCCCGAGGGGGAATTTTATCAGGAAAGCTCCTACAATGAGCAGTTCTTC; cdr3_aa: CASSPEGEFYQESSYNEQFF
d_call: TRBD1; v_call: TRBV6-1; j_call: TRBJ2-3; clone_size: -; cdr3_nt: TGTGCCAGCAGTGAACTCGTGACAGGGACAGATACGCAGTATTTT; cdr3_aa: CASSELVTGTDTQYF
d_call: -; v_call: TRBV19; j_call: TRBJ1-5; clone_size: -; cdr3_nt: TGTGCCAGTAGTATCCTCGGCGATCAGCCCCAGCATTTT; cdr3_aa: CASSILGDQPQHF
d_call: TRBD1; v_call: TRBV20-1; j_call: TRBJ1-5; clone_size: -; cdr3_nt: TGCAGTGCTAGAGATCCAGGGGGGGGCGGCAATCAGCCCCAGCATTTT; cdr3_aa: CSARDPGGGGNQPQHF
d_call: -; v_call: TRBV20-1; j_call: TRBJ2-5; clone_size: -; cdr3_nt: TGCAGTTCCATCACCGGGGCAGTGCAAGAGACCCAGTACTTC; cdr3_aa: CSSITGAVQETQYF
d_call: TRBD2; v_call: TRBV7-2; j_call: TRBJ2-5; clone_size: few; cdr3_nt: TGTGCCAGCAGCCCGACAAGACTAGCAAAAGAGACCCAGTACTTC; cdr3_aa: CASSPTRLAKETQYF
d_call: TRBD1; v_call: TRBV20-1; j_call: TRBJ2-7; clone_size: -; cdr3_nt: TGCAGCGCCTGGACAGGGGGCAAAGAAGAGCAGTACTTC; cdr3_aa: CSAWTGGKEEQYF
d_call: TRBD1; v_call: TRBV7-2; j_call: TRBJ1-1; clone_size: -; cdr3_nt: TGTGCCAGCAGCCGTCAGGGGGCGAGTACTGAAGCTTTCTTT; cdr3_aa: CASSRQGASTEAFF
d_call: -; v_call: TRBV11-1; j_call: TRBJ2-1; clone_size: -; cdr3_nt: TGTGCCAGCAGCTTAGATGTCGACAATGAGCAGTTCTTC; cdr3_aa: CASSLDVDNEQFF
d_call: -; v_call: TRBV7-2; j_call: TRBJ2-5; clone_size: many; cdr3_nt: TGTGCCAGCAGCTTAGGGACGGGTTCTAGTGAGACCCAGTACTTC; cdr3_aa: CASSLGTGSSETQYF